This TCR beta chain came from a study of glioma-infiltrating T cells after dendritic cell vaccination. Germline assignment: CDR1 SGHKS and CDR2 YYEKEE (reference sequence). V was pared by 4 bases and J by 8 bases, with 12 bases between. The CDR3 is made up of 12 amino acids. The data were produced by immunoSEQ multiplex PCR, yet TCRdb's version contains in-frame clones alone and is incomplete. The sample consists of under 100,000 clones, 70% to 90% of them appearing once. This clonotype was sampled from a human donor with glioblastoma. Sequenced material: blood, taken before dendritic cell vaccination. This rearrangement joins TRBV5-5 to TRBJ1-2, with D unresolved. CDR3 in amino acids: CASSPTDGGYTF. CDR3 nucleotides: TGTGCCAGCAGCCCCACAGACGGCGGCTACACCTTC.